These 16 T cell receptor beta chains originate from one sample sequenced in a study of blood T cell repertoires in COVID-19 (dated by TCRdb to 2020 to 2021). The receptor library was made with the immunoSEQ multiplex PCR assay. The clones in this table, taken by TCRdb from immuneACCESS, are in-frame only. Not every clone is retained; where verified, under half of the shortfall comes from an unresolved V gene, and the cause of the rest is unknown. This sample lists about 260,000 clones; approximately 85% were detected once. The ten largest make up about 2.1% of the sample. The specimen sequenced was PBMCs or T cells enriched from blood (not recorded which). The receptors come from a woman aged 50 to 65 who had recovered from COVID-19.

The chain employs TRBV19 and TRBJ1-1; D perhaps matches TRBD1 (5 bases). The CDR3 covers 14 residues. Germline assignment: CDR1 LNHDA and CDR2 SQIVND (reference sequence). Deletions cut 5 bases from V and 5 bases from J, with 15 bases between. The CDR3 nucleotides are TGTGCCAGTAGTTCAGCAGGGTTGCGGACTGAAGCTTTCTTT. Translating gives CASSSAGLRTEAFF.

V gene TRBV5-1 combines with J gene TRBJ1-4, with 10 bases fitting TRBD1. CDR3 length: 15 amino acids. Per germline, CDR1 SGHRS and CDR2 YFSETQ. V trimming: 4 bases; J trimming: 6 bases; junction bases outside the gene matches: 6. CDR3 sequence reads: CASSPGGTGDEKLFF. CDR3 DNA sequence: TGCGCCAGCAGCCCTGGCGGGACAGGGGATGAAAAACTGTTTTTT.

The chain employs TRBV2 and TRBJ2-7; 8 nucleotides line up with TRBD1. The CDR3 totals 14 residues. Germline CDR1 SNHLY, CDR2 FYNNEI. J was trimmed by 2 bases and V by 4 bases; bases with no gene match: 4. The CDR3: CASSVGQDTYEQYF. CDR3 DNA sequence: TGTGCCAGCAGTGTGGGACAGGACACCTACGAGCAGTACTTC.

V gene TRBV14 combines with J gene TRBJ1-2; a possible D gene is TRBD1 (5 bases). CDR3 length: 11 residues. Per the germline V gene, CDR1 is SGHDN and CDR2 is FVKESK. The DNA for the CDR3 is TGTGTCACGGAGGGGTGGTATGGCTACACCTTC. This encodes CVTEGWYGYTF.

This clone was counted once. Other DNA variants within this sample encode the same CDR3. The V gene is TRBV7-9, the J gene TRBJ1-1; 7 nucleotides align to TRBD1. The CDR3 spans 14 residues. The V and J ends lost 6 bases and 2 bases, in that order; junction bases with no gene match: 6. Germline V gene lookup returns CDR1 SEHNR and CDR2 FQNEAQ (reference sequence). The DNA of the CDR3 is TGTGCCAGCAGTTTCACAGGGGTCAACACTGAAGCTTTCTTT. It encodes CASSFTGVNTEAFF.

This clone was counted once. The rearrangement joins TRBV6-1 to TRBJ1-2, with TRBD1 identical over 7 bases. With V trimmed by 6 bases and J by 4 bases, 8 bases remained unmatched. The CDR3 covers 14 residues. In germline, CDR1 is MNHNS, CDR2 SASEGT. Here the CDR3 reads CASRNDRDGYGYTF. CDR3 nucleotides: TGTGCCAGCAGGAACGACAGGGATGGCTATGGCTACACCTTC.

The chain combines TRBV9 with TRBJ1-4; no reliable D call. CDR1 and CDR2 from the germline V gene are SGDLS and YYNGEE. CDR3 length: 14 amino acids. Trimming stripped 3 bases from V and 2 bases from J, with 8 bases between. CDR3: CASSEQLTNEKLFF. The CDR3 DNA is TGTGCCAGCAGCGAACAGCTGACTAATGAAAAACTGTTTTTT.

The genes are TRBV9 and TRBJ2-5; 8 nucleotides agree with TRBD2. The J segment lost 5 bases and the V segment lost 4 bases, leaving 13 bases of the junction unmatched. The germline V gene has CDR1 SGDLS and CDR2 YYNGEE. This CDR3 comprises 16 residues. CDR3: CASSTRTGLAPETQYF. CDR3 DNA sequence: TGTGCCAGCAGCACCCGAACAGGACTAGCTCCCGAGACCCAGTACTTC.

V and J are TRBV20-1 and TRBJ1-5; tentatively, D is TRBD1 (5 bases). Between the trimmed V and J ends, which lost 5 bases and 12 bases, there was a span of 14 bases. CDR1 and CDR2 from the germline V gene are DFQATT and SNEGSKA (reference sequence). The CDR3 extends over 11 amino acids. As DNA, the CDR3 is TGCAGTGCTGCTCAGGGCAGGGTCCAGCATTTT. Translation gives CSAAQGRVQHF.

A word on this clone: A junction boundary mismatches the germline segment, possibly from a read error. V usage is TRBV7-7 and J usage is TRBJ1-1; D is unclear. The CDR3 contains 13 residues. The germline V gene encodes CDR1 SSHAT and CDR2 FNYEAQ (reference sequence). The CDR3 spells CASSATPGTEAFF. The CDR3 DNA reads TGTGCTAGCAGCGCTACGCCGGGCACTGAAGCTTTCTTT.

This chain connects TRBV11-1 to TRBJ1-5; D is unclear. V was trimmed by 1 base and J by 7 bases, leaving 14 bases between them. Germline-derived CDR1 and CDR2 are SGHAT and FQDESV (reference sequence). This CDR3 is built from 15 residues. The CDR3 region has the DNA TGTGCCAGCAGCTTAGACTCGGATTTGGGCCAGCCCCAGCATTTT. Its translation: CASSLDSDLGQPQHF.

The J gene is TRBJ2-1, the V gene TRBV27; 8 nucleotides match TRBD2. Trimming removed 1 base from V and 8 bases from J; junction bases left unmatched: 7. This CDR3 is built from 15 residues. Germline V lookup: CDR1 MNHEY, CDR2 SMNVEV (reference sequence). DNA of the CDR3: TGTGCCAGCAGTTTATTGGTCGGGAGGGCCCATGAGCAGTTCTTC. Translation: CASSLLVGRAHEQFF.

CDR3 DNA: TGTGCCAGCAGTTTACAACAGTCCTACGAGCAGTACTTC. Its protein product is CASSLQQSYEQYF. The chain combines TRBV12-3 or TRBV12-4 with TRBJ2-7; no clear D gene. V was clipped by 2 bases and J by 1 base, with 6 bases between them. This CDR3 region has 13 residues.

This chain connects TRBV9 to TRBJ2-1, with 10 bases aligning to TRBD2. The germline CDR1 and CDR2 sequences are SGDLS and YYNGEE. J was trimmed by 2 bases and V by 4 bases; bases with no gene match: 3. CDR3 length equals 15 residues. This chain's CDR3 is CASSSSGRAYNEQFF. As DNA, the CDR3 is TGTGCCAGCAGCTCAAGCGGGAGGGCCTACAATGAGCAGTTCTTC.

The V gene is TRBV29-1, the J gene TRBJ2-1; 10 bases are a match to TRBD2. The CDR3 length is 15 residues. The V gene's germline CDR1 is SQVTM and CDR2 ANQGSEA. Trimming at V came to 3 bases and at J to 7 bases, leaving 9 bases not matched to a gene. DNA of the CDR3: TGCAGCGTTGAGGTGGGAGCGGGGGGGCGGAATGAGCAGTTCTTC. Protein product: CSVEVGAGGRNEQFF.

V gene TRBV4-3 combines with J gene TRBJ2-7, with 10 positions matching TRBD2. V dropped 0 bases and J dropped 7; count of bases not matched to a gene: 6. Germline lookup yields CDR1 LGHNA and CDR2 YSLEER. CDR3 length equals 15 residues. As DNA, the CDR3 is TGCGCCAGCAGCCAAGATCAGCGGGGGGGCCTTGAGCAGTACTTC. This encodes CASSQDQRGGLEQYF.